Shown below are 11 T cell receptor beta chains from a single sample sequenced in a study of T cells in tuberculosis. Profiling relied on immunoSEQ multiplex PCR, and the TCRdb table lists in-frame clones only, not all of them. The sample yields about 45,000 clones, approximately 94% seen once. The sequencing input was PBMCs. These receptors all come from a donor aged 10-35 years with latent tuberculosis or without tuberculosis infection. Some clones in this sample may be carry-over from other donors' samples.

The V call is TRBV25-1, the J call TRBJ2-1, with a possible D match to TRBD2 (6 bases). V lost 1 base and J lost 4, with 8 bases in between. Germline V CDR1 and CDR2: MGHDK, SYGVNS. This CDR3 spans 14 amino acids. CDR3 DNA: TGTGCCAGCAGTGAATTCGGGGGATACAATGAGCAGTTCTTC. This codes for CASSEFGGYNEQFF.

The chain links TRBV28 to TRBJ2-2; 7 bases fit TRBD2. With 1 base clipped from V and 4 bases from J, the junction kept 6 bases outside the gene matches. Germline V gene lookup returns CDR1 MDHEN and CDR2 SYDVKM. CDR3 length: 16 residues. CDR3 coding DNA: TGTGCCAGCAGTTTATCGGCGGGAGCGACCACCGGGGAGCTGTTTTTT. Protein product: CASSLSAGATTGELFF.

The genes are TRBV7-2 and TRBJ2-6, with D maybe TRBD2 (5 bases). This CDR3 comprises 15 residues. The V end lost 1 base, the J end lost 4 bases, and 8 bases lay between the germline ends. Per the germline V gene, CDR1 is SGHTA and CDR2 is FQGNSA. The CDR3, as DNA: TGTGCCAGCAGCTTAGGAGGGTCCGGGGCCAACGTCCTGACTTTC. Its protein product is CASSLGGSGANVLTF.

J is TRBJ1-1 and V is TRBV28, with D maybe TRBD1 (6 bases). The V gene lost 5 bases and the J gene lost 4 bases, with 14 bases spanning the gap. Germline V gene data show CDR1 as MDHEN and CDR2 as SYDVKM. The CDR3 extends over 14 amino acids. CDR3 region: CASSTGGAGTEAFF. The CDR3, as DNA: TGTGCCAGCAGTACGGGGGGGGCCGGCACTGAAGCTTTCTTT.

The chain couples TRBV5-8 to TRBJ2-1; 14 nucleotides agree with TRBD2. CDR3 length: 18 amino acids. V was clipped by 4 bases and J by 0 bases; unmatched bases: 6. Germline V gives CDR1 SGHTS, CDR2 YDEGEE. The CDR3 DNA follows: TGTGCCAGCAGCCGGACTAGCGGGAGGTTAAGCTCCTACAATGAGCAGTTCTTC. Translation gives CASSRTSGRLSSYNEQFF.

The CDR3 reads CASRRGGLAGDGRYEQYF. CDR3 nucleotides: TGTGCCAGCAGGCGGGGTGGACTAGCGGGAGACGGGCGTTACGAGCAGTACTTC. This sequence joins TRBV2 and TRBJ2-7, with TRBD2 identical over 13 bases. Trimming cost V 6 bases and J 4 bases; bases outside gene matches: 15. Germline CDR1 SNHLY, CDR2 FYNNEI. The CDR3 consists of 18 residues.

The rearrangement uses TRBV5-1 and TRBJ2-2, with 8 bases that match TRBD2. The germline CDR1 and CDR2 sequences are SGHRS and YFSETQ. The CDR3 loop spans 16 amino acids. The V and J ends lost 4 bases and 5 bases, in that order; junction bases with no gene match: 10. In DNA, the CDR3 is TGCGCCAGCAGCGCCGGGCGGGGGGCGACAACCGGGGAGCTGTTTTTT. Translating it yields CASSAGRGATTGELFF. Drawing the rest from reference TRBV5-1 and TRBJ2-2, the complete variable domain is KAGVTQTPRYLIKTRGQQVTLSCSPISGHRSVSWYQQTPGQGLQFLFEYFSETQRNKGNFPGRFSGRQFSNSRSEMNVSTLELGDSALYLCASSAGRGATTGELFFGEGSRLTVL.

The rearrangement links TRBV7-9 to TRBJ2-7; the D is unclear. CDR1 SEHNR and CDR2 FQNEAQ come from the germline V gene (reference sequence). The CDR3 spans 13 residues. V lost 1 base to trimming and J lost 4 bases, with 8 bases between them. CDR3 protein: CASSLEAAYEQYF. The CDR3, as DNA: TGTGCCAGCAGCTTAGAGGCGGCTTACGAGCAGTACTTC.

The chain recombines TRBV11-1 with TRBJ2-7; tentative D call: TRBD2 (6 bases). Trimming took 5 bases from V and 0 from J, leaving 11 bases between them. Germline CDR1 is SGHAT and CDR2 is FQDESV (reference sequence). This CDR3 is built from 14 residues. CDR3 sequence: CASSISGFSYEQYF. The CDR3 nucleotides are TGTGCCAGCAGCATTAGCGGATTCTCCTACGAGCAGTACTTC.

This chain links TRBV11-2 with TRBJ2-1; 14 bases are shared with TRBD2. Looked up from germline, CDR1 is SGHAT and CDR2 is FQNNGV. V lost 5 bases and J lost 9; bases outside the gene matches: 6. The CDR3 runs 15 residues. CDR3 sequence: CASSAGLAGVPEQFF. CDR3 nucleotide sequence: TGTGCCAGCAGCGCGGGACTAGCGGGAGTTCCTGAGCAGTTCTTC.

The gene calls are TRBV27 and TRBJ2-7; 7 nucleotides agree with TRBD1. Losses at the gene ends were 5 bases for V and 3 bases for J; bases not matched to a gene: 10. Germline V lookup: CDR1 MNHEY, CDR2 SMNVEV (reference sequence). CDR3 length: 15 amino acids. CDR3 DNA: TGTGCCAGCAGTCTTGGGACAGCCCCGTACTACGAGCAGTACTTC. Its protein product is CASSLGTAPYYEQYF.